These 21 T cell receptor beta chains came from one sample sequenced in a study of OX40 agonist ivuxolimab in advanced cancers. The library came from the immunoSEQ multiplex PCR assay. This immuneACCESS table, as held by TCRdb, lists in-frame sequences with V and J called but not all clones. Of the missing ones, under half trace to an unresolved V gene in checked studies; the others have no known cause. The sample table records 60,000 to 70,000 clones; 87% of these occur just once. More than 3.5% of the sample rests with the top ten. Material: CD4+ or CD8+ T cells sorted from blood, obtained in a trial of the OX40 agonist ivuxolimab. The source of these receptors is an adult with an advanced solid tumor such as melanoma, head and neck, liver or kidney cancer.

The chain uses TRBV5-1 and TRBJ2-7, with TRBD2 matching 9 bases. Trimming at V came to 0 bases and at J to 0 bases, leaving 4 bases not matched to a gene. The CDR3 covers 16 residues. The germline gives CDR1 SGHRS, CDR2 YFSETQ. CDR3 nucleotide sequence: TGCGCCAGCAGCTTGGTACTAGCGGGTAGCTCCTACGAGCAGTACTTC. Residues: CASSLVLAGSSYEQYF.

Written as DNA, the CDR3 is TGTGCCAGCAGTTTAGGGGGACTAGCGGGAGGGTACGGAGAGCAGTTCTTC. This sequence encodes CASSLGGLAGGYGEQFF. The rearrangement links TRBV27 to TRBJ2-1; 16 bases align to TRBD2. The CDR3 has 17 amino acids. Unmatched junction bases numbered 8, after V lost 2 bases and J lost 10 bases. Germline CDR1 is MNHEY and CDR2 is SMNVEV (reference sequence).

The chain carries TRBV5-4 and TRBJ2-1; 13 nucleotides align to TRBD2. Per the germline V gene, CDR1 is SGHNT and CDR2 is YYREEE (reference sequence). CDR3 length: 16 amino acids. Losses at the gene ends were 4 bases for V and 10 bases for J; bases not matched to a gene: 11. This CDR3 is CASSPGLAGISGEQFF. The CDR3 DNA reads as TGTGCCAGCAGCCCGGGACTAGCGGGAATCAGTGGAGAGCAGTTCTTC.

The rearrangement joins TRBV5-1 to TRBJ1-1; 10 bases are shared with TRBD1. The CDR3 sequence is 13 residues long. Germline V gene data show CDR1 as SGHRS and CDR2 as YFSETQ. V gave up 4 bases and J gave up 5 bases; unmatched junction bases: 2. In nucleotides, the CDR3 is TGCGCCAGCAGCATGGGACAGGGGACTGAAGCTTTCTTT. Protein: CASSMGQGTEAFF.

The genes are TRBV6-1 and TRBJ1-2; 10 bases are shared with TRBD1. CDR3 length: 14 residues. Trimming took 7 bases from V and 4 from J; bases not matched to a gene: 6. Germline CDR1 and CDR2: MNHNS and SASEGT. CDR3 region: CASTEGQGTYGYTF. Here the CDR3 DNA reads TGTGCCAGCACTGAGGGACAGGGGACCTATGGCTACACCTTC.

This rearrangement joins TRBV30 to TRBJ2-1; TRBD2 might be the D (5 bases). V dropped 2 bases and J dropped 5 bases, with 10 bases sitting between them. The CDR3 sequence is 13 residues long. From germline, CDR1 is GTSNPN and CDR2 SVGIG (reference sequence). Written as DNA, the CDR3 is TGTGCCTGGAGTCGCCCGGAGGACAATGAGCAGTTCTTC. Its protein is CAWSRPEDNEQFF.

The chain employs TRBV19 and TRBJ2-5; 7 bases align to TRBD1. The J call is in doubt because the DNA end fits TRBJ2-7 better. Per germline, CDR1 LNHDA and CDR2 SQIVND (reference sequence). The CDR3 contains 14 residues. The CDR3 protein is CASSIGQEVYEQYF. Written as DNA, the CDR3 is TGTGCCAGTAGTATTGGACAGGAGGTCTACGAGCAGTACTTC.

The gene calls are TRBV5-1 and TRBJ2-3; 7 bases align to TRBD2. CDR1 is SGHRS and CDR2 is YFSETQ in the germline V gene. The CDR3 sequence is 15 residues long. The V gene end was trimmed by 0 bases and the J gene end by 3 bases; junction bases not matched to a gene: 4. The CDR3 reads CASSLAVLATDTQYF. In nucleotides, the CDR3 is TGCGCCAGCAGCTTGGCCGTACTAGCGACAGATACGCAGTATTTT.

The V call is TRBV28, the J call TRBJ2-7; 10 bases agree with TRBD1. Germline V gene data show CDR1 as MDHEN and CDR2 as SYDVKM. Trimming at V came to 9 bases and at J to 0 bases, leaving 5 bases not matched to a gene. This CDR3 comprises 14 residues. CDR3 sequence (DNA): TGTGCCAGTAAAGGACAGGGGGTCTCCTACGAGCAGTACTTC. Translating gives CASKGQGVSYEQYF.

This clone was seen a single time. The chain uses TRBV2 and TRBJ2-7; 8 nucleotides line up with TRBD1. V lost 7 bases, J lost 2 bases, and 7 bases stayed unmatched. CDR3 length: 14 amino acids. The V gene's germline CDR1 is SNHLY and CDR2 FYNNEI. In DNA, the CDR3 is TGTGCCAGCACTGAGCTACAGGGGGCCTACGAGCAGTACTTC. Its translation is CASTELQGAYEQYF.

This chain connects TRBV30 to TRBJ1-2, with D tentatively TRBD1 (5 bases). The germline V gene has CDR1 GTSNPN and CDR2 SVGIG (reference sequence). V gave up 5 bases and J gave up 7 bases, with 20 bases separating them. The CDR3 is 14 residues long. CDR3 DNA sequence: TGTGCCTGGGCCACCCAGGCCGGGGCCCTTGGCTACACCTTC. This gives the protein CAWATQAGALGYTF. The full variable domain, its missing parts supplied by reference TRBV30 and TRBJ1-2, is SQTIHQWPATLVQPVGSPLSLECTVEGTSNPNLYWYRQAAGRGLQLLFYSVGIGQISSEVPQNLSASRPQDRQFILSSKKLLLSDSGFYLCAWATQAGALGYTFGSGTRLTVV.

In its sample, this clone was seen a few times. The J gene is TRBJ2-1, the V gene TRBV7-2; TRBD1 aligns across 7 bases. V lost 1 base, J lost 5 bases, and 5 bases stayed unmatched. Germline CDR1 SGHTA, CDR2 FQGNSA. The CDR3 spans 15 residues. The CDR3 DNA follows: TGTGCCAGCAGCTTAGTTGGACAGGCCAACAATGAGCAGTTCTTC. The encoded protein is CASSLVGQANNEQFF.

V and J are TRBV21-1 and TRBJ1-5. TRBV21-1 is an annotated pseudogene. The CDR3 totals 12 residues. CDR3 loop: CASAGTYQPQHF. CDR3 nucleotides: TGTGCCAGCGCCGGGACCTATCAGCCCCAGCATTTT.

The chain combines TRBV7-9 with TRBJ1-4; D gene ambiguous. The germline V gene has CDR1 SEHNR and CDR2 FQNEAQ (reference sequence). The CDR3 sequence is 14 residues long. V was pared by 5 bases and J by 8 bases, with 15 bases between. CDR3 DNA sequence: TGTGCCAGCAGCCAGACTGAGAACAGAGAAAAACTGTTTTTT. Translated: CASSQTENREKLFF.

The chain carries TRBV7-2 and TRBJ2-4; either TRBD1 or TRBD2 may fit D (5 bases each). Trimming pared 3 bases from V and 0 bases from J, leaving 15 bases between. The CDR3 is 17 residues long. Per the germline V gene, CDR1 is SGHTA and CDR2 is FQGNSA. CDR3 amino acids: CASSFTGTSLAKNIQYF. CDR3 DNA: TGTGCCAGCAGCTTTACCGGGACGAGCCTAGCCAAAAACATTCAGTACTTC.

The V gene is TRBV4-3, the J gene TRBJ1-1; unclear D gene. The V and J ends lost 3 bases and 6 bases respectively, with 11 bases between them. There are 13 residues in the CDR3. Per germline, CDR1 LGHNA and CDR2 YSLEER. The CDR3 sequence: CASSQSLSAEAFF. The CDR3 coding sequence is TGCGCCAGCAGCCAGTCACTGTCTGCTGAAGCTTTCTTT.

J is TRBJ1-2 and V is TRBV20-1; unclear D gene. This CDR3 has 11 amino acids. CDR1 is DFQATT, CDR2 SNEGSKA, per germline (reference sequence). Trimming removed 2 bases from V and 6 bases from J, with 7 bases in between. For the CDR3, the DNA is TGCAGTGCTAGATTTGGGGATGGCTACACCTTC. This sequence encodes CSARFGDGYTF.

The rearrangement joins TRBV4-3 to TRBJ1-5; D not certain. Germline V gives CDR1 LGHNA, CDR2 YSLEER. V was trimmed by 0 bases and J by 7 bases, leaving 7 bases between them. The CDR3 spans 13 residues. CDR3 amino acids: CASSQDGKQPQHF. DNA for the CDR3: TGCGCCAGCAGCCAAGATGGGAAACAGCCCCAGCATTTT.

The V gene is TRBV5-4, the J gene TRBJ1-6; 10 bases fit TRBD1. The CDR3 totals 17 residues. The J segment lost 7 bases and the V segment lost 4 bases, leaving 11 bases of the junction unmatched. CDR1 and CDR2 from the germline V gene are SGHNT and YYREEE (reference sequence). CDR3 nucleotide sequence: TGTGCCAGCAGCGTCGGACCCGGGACAGGGGAAAATTCACCCCTCCACTTT. It yields the protein CASSVGPGTGENSPLHF.

The CDR3, as DNA: TGTGCCAGCAGCTTACGGTTAGTCAATGAGCAGTTCTTC. Translation gives CASSLRLVNEQFF. The chain carries TRBV11-3 and TRBJ2-1; D not certain. From germline, CDR1 is SGHNT and CDR2 YENEEA. V was cut by 2 bases and J by 6 bases, with 8 bases left in between. The CDR3 totals 13 residues.

This chain links TRBV6-5 with TRBJ2-7; D uncertain. The CDR3 has 10 amino acids. Per germline, CDR1 MNHEY and CDR2 SVGAGI. The V and J ends lost 8 bases and 9 bases respectively, with 11 bases between them. The CDR3 spells CASGDPRQYF. As DNA, the CDR3 is TGTGCCAGCGGTGACCCAAGGCAGTACTTC.